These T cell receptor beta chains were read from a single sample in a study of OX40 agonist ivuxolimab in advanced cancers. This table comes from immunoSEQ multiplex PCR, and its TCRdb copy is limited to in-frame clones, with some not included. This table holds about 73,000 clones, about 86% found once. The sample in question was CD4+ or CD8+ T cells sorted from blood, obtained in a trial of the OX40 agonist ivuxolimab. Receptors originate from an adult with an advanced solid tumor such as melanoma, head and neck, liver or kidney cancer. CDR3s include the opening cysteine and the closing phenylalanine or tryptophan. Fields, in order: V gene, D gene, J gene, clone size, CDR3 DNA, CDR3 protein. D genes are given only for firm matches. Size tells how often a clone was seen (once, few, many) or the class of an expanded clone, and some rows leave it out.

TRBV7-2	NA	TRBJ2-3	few	TGTGCCAGCAGCAGGGACGGGATTAGCACAGATACGCAGTATTTT	CASSRDGISTDTQYF
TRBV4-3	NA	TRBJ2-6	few	TGCGCCAGCAGCCAAGATCGGACTACCTCTGGGGCCAACGTCCTGACTTTC	CASSQDRTTSGANVLTF
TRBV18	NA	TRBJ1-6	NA	TGTGCCAGCTCACCAGGACAGCTCTATAATTCACCCCTCCACTTT	CASSPGQLYNSPLHF
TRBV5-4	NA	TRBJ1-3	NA	TGTGCCAGCAGCGCCCCGATGGGTGGGGGTGGAAACACCATATATTTT	CASSAPMGGGGNTIYF
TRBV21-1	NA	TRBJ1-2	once	TGTGCCAGCAGCAAAGAGGACACTTTCTTC	CASSKEDTFF
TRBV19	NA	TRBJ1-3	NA	TGTGCCAGTAGTATAAGAGGAGAACCGCTCTCTGGAAACACCATATATTTT	CASSIRGEPLSGNTIYF
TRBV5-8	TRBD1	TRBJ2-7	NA	TGTGCCAGCAGCTTGGACAGGGGGGCCTCCTACGAGCAGTACTTC	CASSLDRGASYEQYF
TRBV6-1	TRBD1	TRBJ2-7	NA	TGTGCCAGCAGTCCTACATGGGACAGGGGGGGCGAGCAGTACTTC	CASSPTWDRGGEQYF
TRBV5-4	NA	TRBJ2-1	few	TGTGCCAGCAGCCAAGAAAAGACAGGAAAACCATACAATGAGCAGTTCTTC	CASSQEKTGKPYNEQFF
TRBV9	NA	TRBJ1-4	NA	TGTGCCAGCAGCGTAGCGGCCGGAACAAATGAAAAACTGTTTTTT	CASSVAAGTNEKLFF